The rows below give T cell receptor beta chains drawn from one sample of a study of blood T cells in healthy people across ages. TCRdb re-called the 5' RACE reads through MiXCR, storing one row per CDR3 protein. The repertoire holds 1,500,000 or so distinct CDR3 sequences, with roughly 64% as singletons. Sequenced input: blood. The receptors here all came from a man younger than 35 in good health. CDR3s leave out the opening cysteine and the closing phenylalanine or tryptophan.

V: TRBV13; length: 14; CDR3: ASSLGQLGSYNEQF
V: TRBV7-2; length: 14; CDR3: ASRNPTGATYNEQF
V: TRBV15; length: 14; CDR3: ATSRDLAQPSYGYT
V: TRBV20-1; length: 10; CDR3: SASTPGYGYT
V: TRBV2; length: 12; CDR3: ASSLTGAGNEQF
V: TRBV4-3; length: 15; CDR3: ASSPWRGSIPPYEQY
V: TRBV5-1; length: 12; CDR3: ASRGRASTDTQY
V: TRBV5-4; length: 14; CDR3: ASSPTDRGDYRTQY
V: TRBV24-1; length: 13; CDR3: ATSDLRRAPETQY
V: TRBV20-1; length: 13; CDR3: SARDIGLGIRGYT